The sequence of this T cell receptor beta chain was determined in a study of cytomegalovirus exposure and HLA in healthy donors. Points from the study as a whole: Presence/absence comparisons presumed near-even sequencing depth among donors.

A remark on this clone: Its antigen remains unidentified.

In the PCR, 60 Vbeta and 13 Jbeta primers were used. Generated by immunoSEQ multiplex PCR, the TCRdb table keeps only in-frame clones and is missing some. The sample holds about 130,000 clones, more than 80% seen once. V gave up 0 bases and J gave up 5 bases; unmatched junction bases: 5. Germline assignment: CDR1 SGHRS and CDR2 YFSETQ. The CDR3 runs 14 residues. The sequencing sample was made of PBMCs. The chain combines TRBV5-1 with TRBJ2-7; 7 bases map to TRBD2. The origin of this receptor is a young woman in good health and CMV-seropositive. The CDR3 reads CASSLGLAADEQYF. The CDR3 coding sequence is TGCGCCAGCAGCTTGGGACTAGCAGCCGACGAGCAGTACTTC.